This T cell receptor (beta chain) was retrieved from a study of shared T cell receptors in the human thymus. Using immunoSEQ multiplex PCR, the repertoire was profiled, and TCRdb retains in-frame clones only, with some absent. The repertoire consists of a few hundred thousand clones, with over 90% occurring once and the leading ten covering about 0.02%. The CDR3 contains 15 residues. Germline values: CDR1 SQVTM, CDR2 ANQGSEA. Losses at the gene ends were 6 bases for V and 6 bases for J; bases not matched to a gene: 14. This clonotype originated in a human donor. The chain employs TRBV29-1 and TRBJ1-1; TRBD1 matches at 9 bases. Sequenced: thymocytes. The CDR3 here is CSVAGTGISSAEAFF. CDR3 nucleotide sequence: TGCAGCGTCGCCGGGACAGGGATTTCATCGGCTGAAGCTTTCTTT.